This T cell receptor beta chain stems from a study of blood T cell repertoires in COVID-19 (dated by TCRdb to the early 2020s). Regarding the research as a whole: Samples covering the acute and convalescent phases of COVID-19 were provided by collaborators in the United States, Italy and Spain. A de-identified subject ID, COVID-19 status, age in years and sex were almost always included in the sample metadata. The repertoires were made available in a free public database intended to serve as a resource for research on the immune response to SARS-CoV-2. HLA class I and class II types, where available, came from metadata supplied by the sample provider rather than from assay-based typing. Deeply sampled blood TCRbeta repertoires from subjects exposed to, actively infected with, or recovered from COVID-19 were included in the dataset. Samples were obtained from the ongoing ImmuneRACE study (first 160 participants) and from some 1,300 subjects provided by 6 global collaborators. The prospective study material was composed of cDNA or gDNA derived from T cells, B-cell-depleted T cells, or PBMCs. Findings and caveats that apply to the study as a whole: The quantity of clinical and demographic metadata differed by source and by participant and was supplied without curation.

From the cysteine through the phenylalanine, the CDR3 covers 16 amino acids. The retained sequence is limited to the CDR3, 48 bases, with the frame set at the first base. At the junction V is shortened by 5 bases and J by 5 bases; bases outside the gene matches: 5. The germline V gene (reference sequence) sets CDR1 to LNHDA and CDR2 to SQIVND. Another Seattle source contributed samples from volunteer blood donors who had recovered from COVID-19. The collaborating institutions used their own protocols to collect whole blood in K2EDTA tubes. For TCRbeta analysis, collaborator samples were shipped as frozen whole blood, as isolated PBMCs, or as DNA extracted from either sample type. The immunoSEQ Assay, a bias-controlled multiplex PCR, was used to amplify TCRbeta CDR3 regions from genomic DNA. Turning to the authors' computational methods: Within the assay, amplification of reference gene primers was used to estimate how many nucleated cells each sample contained. Sequence reads were collapsed and filtered to measure the absolute abundance of every unique TCRbeta CDR3 rearrangement. For each sample, productive Simpson clonality was calculated by taking the square root of Simpson's diversity index across productive rearrangements. TCRdb stores this immuneACCESS table with in-frame sequences only. Part of the clones is absent; in the studies checked, under half of the shortfall reflects unresolved V genes, and no reason is known for the rest. The V and J calls and clone size come from that table; D and trimming were worked out from the DNA. The sample table shows some 290,000 clones, and 75% to 90% are seen once. Of the sample, 4.6% falls within the top ten clones.

As for this clone: Its antigen is still unknown. Qualities for individual bases were not recorded, and no much larger clone is one base off.

Source material: peripheral blood. This sequence was found in a man in his 60s who had recovered from COVID-19. Recombination linked TRBV19 to TRBJ2-2; 13 nucleotides in the junction match TRBD2. The CDR3 corresponds to CASSRTSGSSTGELFF. Here is the DNA: TGTGCCAGTAGTCGGACTAGCGGGAGTTCGACCGGGGAGCTGTTTTTT.